This T cell receptor (beta chain) derives from a study of OX40 agonist ivuxolimab in advanced cancers. Study-wide context: Enrolled patients in dose escalation had cancers that were hepatocellular carcinoma, melanoma, renal cell or head and neck cancer. The study reported partial responses in three patients: one hepatocellular carcinoma, two cutaneous melanoma. General study findings and limits: Researchers did not establish what antigens the expanded peripheral T cells target.

Libraries were prepared by immunoSEQ multiplex PCR; TCRdb keeps only in-frame clonotypes and omits some of them. This sample has approximately 64,000 clones; 75% to 90% occur once, and the top ten carry 2.8%. Concerning this clone: The antigen is undetermined.

This TCR was sampled from an adult with an advanced solid tumor such as melanoma, head and neck, liver or kidney cancer. The specimen was CD4+ or CD8+ T cells sorted from blood, collected in a trial of the OX40 agonist ivuxolimab.

CDR3 sequence reads: CASSFEAGGRGDTQYF. Here the CDR3 DNA reads TGTGCCAGCAGCTTTGAGGCGGGGGGGAGGGGAGATACGCAGTATTTT. The rearrangement uses TRBV5-4 and TRBJ2-3; 9 bases fit TRBD2. This CDR3 comprises 16 residues. The V segment lost 2 bases and the J segment 5 bases; nucleotides outside the gene matches: 9. Germline CDR1 SGHNT, CDR2 YYREEE (reference sequence).